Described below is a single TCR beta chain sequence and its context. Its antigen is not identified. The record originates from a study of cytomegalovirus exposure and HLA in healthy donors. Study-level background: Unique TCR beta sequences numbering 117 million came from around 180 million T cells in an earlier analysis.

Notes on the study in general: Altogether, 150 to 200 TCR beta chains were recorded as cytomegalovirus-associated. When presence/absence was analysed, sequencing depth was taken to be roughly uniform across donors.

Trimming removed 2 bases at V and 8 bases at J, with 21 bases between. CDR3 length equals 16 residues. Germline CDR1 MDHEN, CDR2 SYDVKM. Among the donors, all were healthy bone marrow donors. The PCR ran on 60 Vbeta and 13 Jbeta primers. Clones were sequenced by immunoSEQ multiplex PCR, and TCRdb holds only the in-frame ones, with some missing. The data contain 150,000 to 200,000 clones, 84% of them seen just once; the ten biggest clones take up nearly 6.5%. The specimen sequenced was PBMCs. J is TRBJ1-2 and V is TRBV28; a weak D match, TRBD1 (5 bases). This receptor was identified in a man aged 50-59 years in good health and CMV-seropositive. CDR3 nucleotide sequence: TGTGCCAGCAGTTTAGGGGGAGGTAGTCTCTTACTGGGCTACACCTTC. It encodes CASSLGGGSLLLGYTF.